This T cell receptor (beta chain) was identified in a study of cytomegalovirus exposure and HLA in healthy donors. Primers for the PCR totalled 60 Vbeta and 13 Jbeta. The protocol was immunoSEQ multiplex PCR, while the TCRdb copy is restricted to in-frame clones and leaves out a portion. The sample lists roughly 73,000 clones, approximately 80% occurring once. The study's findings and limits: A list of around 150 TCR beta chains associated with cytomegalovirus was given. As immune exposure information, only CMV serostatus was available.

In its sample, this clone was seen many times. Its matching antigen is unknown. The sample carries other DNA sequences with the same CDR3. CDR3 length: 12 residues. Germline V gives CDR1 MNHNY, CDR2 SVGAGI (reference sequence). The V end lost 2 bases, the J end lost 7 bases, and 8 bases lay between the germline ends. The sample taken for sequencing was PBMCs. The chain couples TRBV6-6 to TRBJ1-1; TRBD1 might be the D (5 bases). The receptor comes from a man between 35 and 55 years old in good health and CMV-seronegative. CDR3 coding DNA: TGTGCCAGCAGTTACCGGGGGGGTGAAGCTTTCTTT. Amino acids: CASSYRGGEAFF.